This T cell receptor beta chain was captured by sequencing in a study of cytomegalovirus exposure and HLA in healthy donors. V dropped 8 bases and J dropped 3; count of bases not matched to a gene: 11. Germline CDR1 is MNHEY and CDR2 is SVGAGI. CDR3 length: 15 amino acids. The study ran its PCR with 60 Vbeta and 13 Jbeta primers. Profiled with immunoSEQ multiplex PCR; TCRdb holds only in-frame clones, not every one. The sample holds 75,000 to 95,000 clones, more than 70% seen once. Sequenced: PBMCs. V and J are TRBV6-5 and TRBJ2-7; TRBD1 aligns across 9 bases. This sequence was found in a male donor in good health and CMV-seropositive. The CDR3 DNA reads TGTGCCAGCTCAACCACGGGACAGGGACTCTACGAGCAGTACTTC. Translating it yields CASSTTGQGLYEQYF.